This entry concerns a single T cell receptor (beta chain). Time point noted: archival surgical resection tumor tissue. This table comes from immunoSEQ multiplex PCR, and its TCRdb copy is limited to in-frame clones, with some not included. The sample has some 810 clones; roughly two thirds are singletons. This sample is drawn from a study of PD-1 blockade in mismatch repair-deficient tumors. The CDR3 is 13 residues long. Per the germline V gene, CDR1 is MNHEY and CDR2 is SMNVEV (reference sequence). V lost 5 bases and J 7 bases, leaving 15 bases between the germline ends. Sequencing used primary tumor tissue, obtained from a patient treated with pembrolizumab. The TCR was taken from an adult with mismatch repair-deficient cancer. The V and J genes are TRBV27 and TRBJ2-7; D is ambiguous. CDR3 nucleotides: TGTGCCAGCAGTCCTACGGTTGCTGGTGAGCAGTACTTC. It yields the protein CASSPTVAGEQYF.